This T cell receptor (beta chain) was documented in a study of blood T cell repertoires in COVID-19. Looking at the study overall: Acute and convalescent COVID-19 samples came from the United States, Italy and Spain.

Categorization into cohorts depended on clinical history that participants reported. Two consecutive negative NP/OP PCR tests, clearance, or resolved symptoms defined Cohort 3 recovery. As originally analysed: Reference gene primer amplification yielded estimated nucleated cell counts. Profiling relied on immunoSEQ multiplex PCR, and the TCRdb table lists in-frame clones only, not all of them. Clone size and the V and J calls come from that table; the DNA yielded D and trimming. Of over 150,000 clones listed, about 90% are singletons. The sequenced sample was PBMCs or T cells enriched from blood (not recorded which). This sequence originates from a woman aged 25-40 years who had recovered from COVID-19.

The CDR3 DNA reads as TGTGCCAGCGCCATACCCGGGACAGGGGTTTCGCCCCTCCACTTT. It specifies CASAIPGTGVSPLHF. The chain carries TRBV11-2 and TRBJ1-6, with TRBD1 matching 10 bases. Germline-derived CDR1 and CDR2 are SGHAT and FQNNGV. This CDR3 is built from 15 residues. The trim removed 8 bases at V and 13 bases at J, leaving 14 bases unmatched.